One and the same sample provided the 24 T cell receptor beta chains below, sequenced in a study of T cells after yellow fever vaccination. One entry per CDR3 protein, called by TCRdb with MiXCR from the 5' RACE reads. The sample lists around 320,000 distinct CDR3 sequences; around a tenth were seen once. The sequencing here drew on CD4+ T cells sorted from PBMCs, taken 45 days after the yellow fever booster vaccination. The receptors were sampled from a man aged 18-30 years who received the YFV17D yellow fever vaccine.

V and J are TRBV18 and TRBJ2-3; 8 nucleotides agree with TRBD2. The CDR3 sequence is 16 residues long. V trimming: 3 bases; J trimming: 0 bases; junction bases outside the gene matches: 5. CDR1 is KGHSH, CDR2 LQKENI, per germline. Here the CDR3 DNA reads TGTGCCAGCTCACCCTTAGCGGGGCCTAGCACAGATACGCAGTATTTT. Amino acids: CASSPLAGPSTDTQYF. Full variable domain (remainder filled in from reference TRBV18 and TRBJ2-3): NAGVMQNPRHLVRRRGQEARLRCSPMKGHSHVYWYRQLPEEGLKFMVYLQKENIIDESGMPKERFSAEFPKEGPSILRIQQVVRGDSAAYFCASSPLAGPSTDTQYFGPGTRLTVL.

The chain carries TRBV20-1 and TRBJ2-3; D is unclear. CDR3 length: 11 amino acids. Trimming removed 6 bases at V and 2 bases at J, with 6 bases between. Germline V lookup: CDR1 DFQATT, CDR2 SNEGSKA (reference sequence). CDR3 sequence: CSARYTDTQYF. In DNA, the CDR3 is TGCAGTGCACGCTACACAGATACGCAGTATTTT.

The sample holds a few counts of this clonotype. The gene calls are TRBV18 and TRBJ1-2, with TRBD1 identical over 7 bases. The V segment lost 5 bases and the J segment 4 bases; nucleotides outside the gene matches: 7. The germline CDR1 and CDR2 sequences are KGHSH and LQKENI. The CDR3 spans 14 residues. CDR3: CASSYAGDSYGYTF. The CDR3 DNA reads TGTGCCAGCTCATACGCCGGGGACAGCTATGGCTACACCTTC.

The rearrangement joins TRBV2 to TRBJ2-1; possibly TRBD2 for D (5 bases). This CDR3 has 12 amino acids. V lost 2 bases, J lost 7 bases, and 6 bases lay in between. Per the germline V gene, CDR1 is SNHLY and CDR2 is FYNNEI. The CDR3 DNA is TGTGCCAGCAGTGAACGGGGTAATGAGCAGTTCTTC. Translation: CASSERGNEQFF.

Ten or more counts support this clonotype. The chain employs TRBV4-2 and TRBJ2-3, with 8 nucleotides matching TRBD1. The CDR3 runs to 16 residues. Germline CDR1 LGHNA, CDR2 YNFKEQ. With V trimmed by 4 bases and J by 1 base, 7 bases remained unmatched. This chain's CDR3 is CASSLQTGGRTDTQYF. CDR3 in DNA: TGTGCCAGCAGCCTCCAAACAGGGGGACGCACAGATACGCAGTATTTT.

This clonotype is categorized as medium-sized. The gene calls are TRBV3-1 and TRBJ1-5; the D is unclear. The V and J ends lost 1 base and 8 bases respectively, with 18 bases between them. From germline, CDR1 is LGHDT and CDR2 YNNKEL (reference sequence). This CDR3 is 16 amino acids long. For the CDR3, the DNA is TGTGCCAGCAGCCAAGGGCGCGGCCCGGCGCAGGAGCCCCAGCATTTT. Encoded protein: CASSQGRGPAQEPQHF.

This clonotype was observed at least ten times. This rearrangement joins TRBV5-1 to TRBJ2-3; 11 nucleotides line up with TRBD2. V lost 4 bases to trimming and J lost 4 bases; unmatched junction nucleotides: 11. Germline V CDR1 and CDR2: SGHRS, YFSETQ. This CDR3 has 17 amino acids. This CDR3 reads CASSKYLSGGAADTQYF. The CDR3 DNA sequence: TGCGCCAGCAGCAAATACCTTAGCGGGGGGGCCGCAGATACGCAGTATTTT.

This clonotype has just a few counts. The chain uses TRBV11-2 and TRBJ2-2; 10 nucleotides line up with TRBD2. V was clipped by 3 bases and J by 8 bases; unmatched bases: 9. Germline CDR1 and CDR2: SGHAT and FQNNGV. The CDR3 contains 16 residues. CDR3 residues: CASSFIAGGPGGELFF. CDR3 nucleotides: TGTGCCAGCAGCTTCATAGCGGGGGGCCCTGGAGGGGAGCTGTTTTTT. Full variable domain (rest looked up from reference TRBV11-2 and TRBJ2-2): EAGVAQSPRYKIIEKRQSVAFWCNPISGHATLYWYQQILGQGPKLLIQFQNNGVVDDSQLPKDRFSAERLKGVDSTLKIQPAKLEDSAVYLCASSFIAGGPGGELFFGEGSRLTVL.

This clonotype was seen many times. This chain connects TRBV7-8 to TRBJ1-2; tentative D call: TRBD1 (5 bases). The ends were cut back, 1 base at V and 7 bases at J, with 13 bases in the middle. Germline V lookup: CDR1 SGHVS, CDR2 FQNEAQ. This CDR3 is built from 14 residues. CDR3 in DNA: TGTGCCAGCAGCTTAGACGGGGCCTTGGGTGGCTACACCTTC. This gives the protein CASSLDGALGGYTF.

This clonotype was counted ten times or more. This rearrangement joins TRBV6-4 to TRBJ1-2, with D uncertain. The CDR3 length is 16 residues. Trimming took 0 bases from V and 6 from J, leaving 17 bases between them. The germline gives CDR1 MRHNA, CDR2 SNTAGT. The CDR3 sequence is CASSDSFPRGFDGYTF. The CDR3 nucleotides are TGTGCCAGCAGTGACTCGTTTCCCCGGGGATTTGATGGCTACACCTTC.

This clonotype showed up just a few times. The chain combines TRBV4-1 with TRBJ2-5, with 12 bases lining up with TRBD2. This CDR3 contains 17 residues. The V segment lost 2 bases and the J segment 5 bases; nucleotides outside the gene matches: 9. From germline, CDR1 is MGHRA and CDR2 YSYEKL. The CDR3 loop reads CASSQPLAGGRGETQYF. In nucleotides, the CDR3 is TGCGCCAGCAGCCAACCACTAGCGGGGGGAAGAGGGGAGACCCAGTACTTC.

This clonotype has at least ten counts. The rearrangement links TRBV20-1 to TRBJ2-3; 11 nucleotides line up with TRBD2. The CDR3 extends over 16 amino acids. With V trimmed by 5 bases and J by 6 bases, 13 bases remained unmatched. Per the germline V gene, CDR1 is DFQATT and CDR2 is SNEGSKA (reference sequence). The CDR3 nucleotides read TGCAGTGCTCCCCAACTAGCGGGGGCGTACGGGGATACGCAGTATTTT. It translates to CSAPQLAGAYGDTQYF.

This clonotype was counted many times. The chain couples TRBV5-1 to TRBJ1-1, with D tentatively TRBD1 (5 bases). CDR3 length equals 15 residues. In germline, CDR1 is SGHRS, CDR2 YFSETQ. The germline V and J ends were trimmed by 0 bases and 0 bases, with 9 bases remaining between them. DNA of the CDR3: TGCGCCAGCAGCTTGGCCGGGGGGATGAACACTGAAGCTTTCTTT. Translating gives CASSLAGGMNTEAFF.

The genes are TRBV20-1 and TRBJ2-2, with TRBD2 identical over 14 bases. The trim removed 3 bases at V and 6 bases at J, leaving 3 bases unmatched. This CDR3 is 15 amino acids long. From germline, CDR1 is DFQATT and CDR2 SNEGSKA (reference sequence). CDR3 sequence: CSARRLAGGAGELFF. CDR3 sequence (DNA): TGCAGTGCTAGGAGACTAGCGGGGGGGGCCGGGGAGCTGTTTTTT.

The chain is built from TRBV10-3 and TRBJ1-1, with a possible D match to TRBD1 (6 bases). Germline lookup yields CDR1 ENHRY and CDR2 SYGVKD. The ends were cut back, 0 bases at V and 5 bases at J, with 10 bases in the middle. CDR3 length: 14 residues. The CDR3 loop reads CAISESQGSTEAFF. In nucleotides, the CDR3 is TGTGCCATCAGTGAGTCACAGGGTAGTACTGAAGCTTTCTTT.

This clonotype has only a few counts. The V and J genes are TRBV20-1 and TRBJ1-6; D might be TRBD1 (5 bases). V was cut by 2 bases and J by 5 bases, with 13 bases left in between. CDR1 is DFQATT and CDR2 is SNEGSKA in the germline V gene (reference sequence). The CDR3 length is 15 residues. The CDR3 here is CSARTGGLDNSPLHF. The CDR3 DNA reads TGCAGTGCTAGAACCGGGGGACTCGATAATTCACCCCTCCACTTT.

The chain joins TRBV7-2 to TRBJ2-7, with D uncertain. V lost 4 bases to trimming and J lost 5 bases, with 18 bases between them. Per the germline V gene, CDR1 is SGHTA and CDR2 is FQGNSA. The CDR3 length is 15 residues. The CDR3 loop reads CASSSDPTELNEQYV. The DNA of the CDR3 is TGTGCCAGCAGCTCGGACCCCACAGAACTTAACGAGCAGTACGTC.

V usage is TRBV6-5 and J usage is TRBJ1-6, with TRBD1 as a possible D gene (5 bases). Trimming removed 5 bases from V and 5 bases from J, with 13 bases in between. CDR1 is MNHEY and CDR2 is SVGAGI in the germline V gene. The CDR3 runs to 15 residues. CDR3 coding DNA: TGTGCCAGCAGTGCCCGGAGGGACCATAATTCACCCCTCCACTTT. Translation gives CASSARRDHNSPLHF.

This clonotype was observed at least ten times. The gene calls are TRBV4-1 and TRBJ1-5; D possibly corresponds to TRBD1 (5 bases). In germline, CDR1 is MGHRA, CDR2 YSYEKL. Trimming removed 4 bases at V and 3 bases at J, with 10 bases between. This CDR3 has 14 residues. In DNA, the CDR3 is TGCGCCAGCAGCCCGGGCAGGGCCAATCAGCCCCAGCATTTT. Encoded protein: CASSPGRANQPQHF.

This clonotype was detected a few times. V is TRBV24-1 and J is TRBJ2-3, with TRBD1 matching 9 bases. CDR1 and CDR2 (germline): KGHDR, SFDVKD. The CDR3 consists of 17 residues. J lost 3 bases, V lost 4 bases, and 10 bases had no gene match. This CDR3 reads CATSDPLGQGLTDTQYF. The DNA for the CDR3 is TGTGCCACCAGTGACCCGCTTGGACAGGGGCTGACAGATACGCAGTATTTT.

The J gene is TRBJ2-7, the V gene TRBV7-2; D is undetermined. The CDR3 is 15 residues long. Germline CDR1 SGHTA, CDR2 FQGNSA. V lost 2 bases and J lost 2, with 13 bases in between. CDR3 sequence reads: CASSLSPPTAYEQYF. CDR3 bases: TGTGCCAGCAGCTTATCGCCCCCGACGGCCTACGAGCAGTACTTC.

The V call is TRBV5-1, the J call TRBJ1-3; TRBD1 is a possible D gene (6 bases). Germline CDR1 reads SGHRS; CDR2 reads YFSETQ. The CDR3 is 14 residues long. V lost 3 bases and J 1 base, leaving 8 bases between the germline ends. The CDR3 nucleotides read TGCGCCAGCAGCTCAGGGGAGTCTGGAAACACCATATATTTT. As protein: CASSSGESGNTIYF.

CDR3 loop: CASSSPQGAGQPQHF. In nucleotides, the CDR3 is TGTGCCAGCAGTTCCCCCCAGGGGGCCGGTCAGCCCCAGCATTTT. V usage is TRBV28 and J usage is TRBJ1-5; 8 positions match TRBD1. Germline loops: CDR1 MDHEN, CDR2 SYDVKM. CDR3 length: 15 amino acids. Trimming cost V 4 bases and J 6 bases; bases outside gene matches: 8. Full variable domain (rest looked up from reference TRBV28 and TRBJ1-5): DVKVTQSSRYLVKRTGEKVFLECVQDMDHENMFWYRQDPGLGLRLIYFSYDVKMKEKGDIPEGYSVSREKKERFSLILESASTNQTSMYLCASSSPQGAGQPQHFGDGTRLSIL.

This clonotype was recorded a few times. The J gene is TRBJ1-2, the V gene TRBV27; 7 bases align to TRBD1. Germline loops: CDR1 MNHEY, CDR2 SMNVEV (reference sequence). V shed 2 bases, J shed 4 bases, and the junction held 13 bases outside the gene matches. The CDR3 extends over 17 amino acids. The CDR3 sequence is CASSLDRASFLTYGYTF. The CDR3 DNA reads TGTGCCAGCAGTTTAGACAGGGCCAGCTTCTTAACCTATGGCTACACCTTC.